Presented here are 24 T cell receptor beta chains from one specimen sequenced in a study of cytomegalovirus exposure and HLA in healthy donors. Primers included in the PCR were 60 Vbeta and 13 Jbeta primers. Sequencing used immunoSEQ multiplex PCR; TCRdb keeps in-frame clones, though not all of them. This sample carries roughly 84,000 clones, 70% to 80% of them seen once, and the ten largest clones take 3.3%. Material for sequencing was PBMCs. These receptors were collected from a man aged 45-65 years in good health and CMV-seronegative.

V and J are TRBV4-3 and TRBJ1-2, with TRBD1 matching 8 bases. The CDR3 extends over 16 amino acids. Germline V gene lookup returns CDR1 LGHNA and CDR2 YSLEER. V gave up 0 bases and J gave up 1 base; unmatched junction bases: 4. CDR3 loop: CASSQEGQVDNYGYTF. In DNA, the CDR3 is TGCGCCAGCAGCCAAGAGGGACAGGTCGATAACTATGGCTACACCTTC.

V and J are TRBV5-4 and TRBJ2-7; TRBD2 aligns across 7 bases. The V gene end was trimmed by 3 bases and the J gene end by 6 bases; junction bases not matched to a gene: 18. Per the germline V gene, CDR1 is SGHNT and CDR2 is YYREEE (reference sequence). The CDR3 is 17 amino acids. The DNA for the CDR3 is TGTGCCAGCAGCTCCTGGACTGGAACGGGGGGTGGGGGCGAGCAGTACTTC. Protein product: CASSSWTGTGGGGEQYF.

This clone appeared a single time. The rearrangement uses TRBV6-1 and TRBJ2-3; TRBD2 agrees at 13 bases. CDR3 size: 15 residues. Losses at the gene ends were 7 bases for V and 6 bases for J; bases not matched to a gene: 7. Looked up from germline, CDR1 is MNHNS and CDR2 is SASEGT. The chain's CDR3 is CASTPLAGGSDTQYF. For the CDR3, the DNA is TGTGCCAGCACCCCACTAGCGGGGGGGTCGGATACGCAGTATTTT.

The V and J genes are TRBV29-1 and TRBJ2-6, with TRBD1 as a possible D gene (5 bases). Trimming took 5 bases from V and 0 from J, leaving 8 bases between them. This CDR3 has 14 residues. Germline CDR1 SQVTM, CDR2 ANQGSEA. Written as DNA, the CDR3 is TGCAGCGTTCCGACAGCCTCTGGGGCCAACGTCCTGACTTTC. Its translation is CSVPTASGANVLTF. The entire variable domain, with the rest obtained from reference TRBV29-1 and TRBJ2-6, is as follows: SAVISQKPSRDICQRGTSLTIQCQVDSQVTMMFWYRQQPGQSLTLIATANQGSEATYESGFVIDKFPISRPNLTFSTLTVSNMSPEDSSIYLCSVPTASGANVLTFGAGSRLTVL.

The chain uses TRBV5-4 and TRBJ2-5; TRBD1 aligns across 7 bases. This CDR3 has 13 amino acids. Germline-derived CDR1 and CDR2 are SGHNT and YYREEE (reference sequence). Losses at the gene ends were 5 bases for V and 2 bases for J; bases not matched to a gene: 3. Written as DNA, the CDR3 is TGTGCCAGCAGGGGGACAGCACAAGAGACCCAGTACTTC. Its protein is CASRGTAQETQYF. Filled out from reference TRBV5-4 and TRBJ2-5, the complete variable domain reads ETGVTQSPTHLIKTRGQQVTLRCSSQSGHNTVSWYQQALGQGPQFIFQYYREEENGRGNFPPRFSGLQFPNYSSELNVNALELDDSALYLCASRGTAQETQYFGPGTRLLVL.

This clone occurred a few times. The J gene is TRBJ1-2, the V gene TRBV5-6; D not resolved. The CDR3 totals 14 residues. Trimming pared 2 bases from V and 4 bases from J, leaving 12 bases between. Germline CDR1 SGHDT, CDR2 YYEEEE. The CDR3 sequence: CASSLQQTSYGYTF. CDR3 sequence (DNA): TGTGCCAGCAGCTTACAACAGACCTCCTATGGCTACACCTTC.

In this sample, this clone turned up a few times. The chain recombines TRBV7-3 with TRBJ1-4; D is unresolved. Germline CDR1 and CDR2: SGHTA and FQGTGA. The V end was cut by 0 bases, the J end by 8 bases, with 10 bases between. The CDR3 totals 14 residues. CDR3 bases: TGTGCCAGCAGCTTAACGGAGGGCCAAGAAAAACTGTTTTTT. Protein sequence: CASSLTEGQEKLFF. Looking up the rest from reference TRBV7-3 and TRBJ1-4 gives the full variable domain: GAGVSQTPSNKVTEKGKYVELRCDPISGHTALYWYRQSLGQGPEFLIYFQGTGAADDSGLPNDRFFAVRPEGSVSTLKIQRTERGDSAVYLCASSLTEGQEKLFFGSGTQLSVL.

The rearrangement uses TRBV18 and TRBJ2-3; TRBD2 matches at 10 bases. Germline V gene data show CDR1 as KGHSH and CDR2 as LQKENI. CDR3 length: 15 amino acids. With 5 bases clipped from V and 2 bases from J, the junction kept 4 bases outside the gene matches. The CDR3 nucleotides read TGTGCCAGCTCATCCACTAGCGGGAACACAGATACGCAGTATTTT. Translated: CASSSTSGNTDTQYF.

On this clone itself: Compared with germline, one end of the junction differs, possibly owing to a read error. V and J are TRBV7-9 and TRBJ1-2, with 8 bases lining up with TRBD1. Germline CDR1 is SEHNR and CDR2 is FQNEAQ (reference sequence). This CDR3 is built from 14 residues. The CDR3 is CSSSSAQGASGYTF. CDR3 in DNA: TGTTCCAGCAGCTCCGCGCAGGGGGCGAGTGGCTACACCTTC.

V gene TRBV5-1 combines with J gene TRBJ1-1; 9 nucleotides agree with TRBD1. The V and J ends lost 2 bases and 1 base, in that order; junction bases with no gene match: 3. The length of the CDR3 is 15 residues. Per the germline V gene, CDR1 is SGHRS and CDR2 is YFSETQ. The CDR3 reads CASSFGTGRNTEAFF. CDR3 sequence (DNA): TGCGCCAGCAGCTTCGGGACAGGGCGGAACACTGAAGCTTTCTTT.

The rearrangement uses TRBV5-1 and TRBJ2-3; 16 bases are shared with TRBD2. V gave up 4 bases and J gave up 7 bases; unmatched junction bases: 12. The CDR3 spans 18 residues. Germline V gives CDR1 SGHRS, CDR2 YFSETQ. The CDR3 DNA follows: TGCGCCAGCAGCCCCTCCGGGACTAGCGGGGGGGCGACCAATACGCAGTATTTT. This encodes CASSPSGTSGGATNTQYF.

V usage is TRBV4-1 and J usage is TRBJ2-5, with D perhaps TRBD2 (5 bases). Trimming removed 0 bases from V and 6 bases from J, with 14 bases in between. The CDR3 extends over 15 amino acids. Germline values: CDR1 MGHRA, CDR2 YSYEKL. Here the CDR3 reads CASSQDEGSGKTQYF. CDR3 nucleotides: TGCGCCAGCAGCCAAGATGAGGGATCTGGGAAGACCCAGTACTTC.

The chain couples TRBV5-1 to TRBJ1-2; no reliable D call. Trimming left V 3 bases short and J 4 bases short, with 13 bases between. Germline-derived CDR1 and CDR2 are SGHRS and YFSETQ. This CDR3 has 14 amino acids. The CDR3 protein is CASSSGGQIYGYTF. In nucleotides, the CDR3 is TGCGCCAGCAGCTCTGGCGGGCAGATCTATGGCTACACCTTC.

DNA for the CDR3: TGTGCTAGTGGCCCCCTGGCTAGCACAGATACGCAGTATTTT. It translates to CASGPLASTDTQYF. J is TRBJ2-3 and V is TRBV12-5, with D unclear. V was pared by 6 bases and J by 0 bases, with 10 bases between. The germline CDR1 and CDR2 sequences are LGHNT and FRNRAP. The CDR3 is 14 residues long.

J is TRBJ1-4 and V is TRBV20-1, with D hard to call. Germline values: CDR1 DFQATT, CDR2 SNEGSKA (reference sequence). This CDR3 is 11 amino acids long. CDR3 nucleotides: TGCAGCGCTGGAACTGGGCGGGAACTGTTTTTT. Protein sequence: CSAGTGRELFF.

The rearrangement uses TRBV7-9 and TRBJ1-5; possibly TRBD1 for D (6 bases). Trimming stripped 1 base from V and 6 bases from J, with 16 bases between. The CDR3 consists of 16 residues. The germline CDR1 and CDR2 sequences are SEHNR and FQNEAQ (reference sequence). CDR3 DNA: TGTGCCAGCAGCTTAGGAGGGGGGGCGCGTAGTCAGCCCCAGCATTTT. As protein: CASSLGGGARSQPQHF.

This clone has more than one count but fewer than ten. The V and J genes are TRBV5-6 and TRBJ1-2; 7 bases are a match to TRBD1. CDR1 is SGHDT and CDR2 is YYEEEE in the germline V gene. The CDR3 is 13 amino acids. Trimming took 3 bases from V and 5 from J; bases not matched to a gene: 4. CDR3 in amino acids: CASSSTGYYGYTF. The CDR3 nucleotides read TGTGCCAGCAGCTCGACAGGGTATTATGGCTACACCTTC.

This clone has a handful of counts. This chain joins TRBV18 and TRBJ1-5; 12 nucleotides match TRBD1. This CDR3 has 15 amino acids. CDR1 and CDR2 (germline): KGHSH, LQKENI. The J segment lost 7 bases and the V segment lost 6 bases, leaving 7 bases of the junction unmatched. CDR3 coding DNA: TGTGCCAGCTCGCAAGGGACAGGGGGCATGCAGCCCCAGCATTTT. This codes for CASSQGTGGMQPQHF.

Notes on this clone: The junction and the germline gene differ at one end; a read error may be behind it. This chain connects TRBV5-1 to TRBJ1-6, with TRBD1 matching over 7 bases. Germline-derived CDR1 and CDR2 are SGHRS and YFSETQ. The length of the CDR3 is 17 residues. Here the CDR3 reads CAGSLGLQTGANSPLHF. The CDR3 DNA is TGCGCCGGCAGCTTGGGGTTGCAAACAGGGGCAAATTCACCCCTCCACTTT.

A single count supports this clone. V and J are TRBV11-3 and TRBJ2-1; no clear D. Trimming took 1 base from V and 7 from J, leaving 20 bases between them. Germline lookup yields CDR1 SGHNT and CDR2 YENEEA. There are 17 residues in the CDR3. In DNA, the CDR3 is TGTGCCAGCAGCTTAGCACAGTCCACCCGACCCAGGAATGAGCAGTTCTTC. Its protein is CASSLAQSTRPRNEQFF.

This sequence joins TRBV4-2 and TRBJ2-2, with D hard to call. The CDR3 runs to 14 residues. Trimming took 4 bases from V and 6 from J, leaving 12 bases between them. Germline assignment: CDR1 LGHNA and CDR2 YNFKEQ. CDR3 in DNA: TGTGCCAGCAGCCCCCTGGAGCGAGCCGGGGAGCTGTTTTTT. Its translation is CASSPLERAGELFF.

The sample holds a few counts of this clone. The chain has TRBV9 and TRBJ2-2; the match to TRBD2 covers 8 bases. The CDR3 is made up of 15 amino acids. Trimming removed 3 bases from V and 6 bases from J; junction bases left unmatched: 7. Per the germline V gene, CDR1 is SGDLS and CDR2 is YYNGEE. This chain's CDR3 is CASSGTGGPAGELFF. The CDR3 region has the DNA TGTGCCAGCAGCGGCACGGGGGGGCCAGCCGGGGAGCTGTTTTTT. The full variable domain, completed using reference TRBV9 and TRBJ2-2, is DSGVTQTPKHLITATGQRVTLRCSPRSGDLSVYWYQQSLDQGLQFLIQYYNGEERAKGNILERFSAQQFPDLHSELNLSSLELGDSALYFCASSGTGGPAGELFFGEGSRLTVL.

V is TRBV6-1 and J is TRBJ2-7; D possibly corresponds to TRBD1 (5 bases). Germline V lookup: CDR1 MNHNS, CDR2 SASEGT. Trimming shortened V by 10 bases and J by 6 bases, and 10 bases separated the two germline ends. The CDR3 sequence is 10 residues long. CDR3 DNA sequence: TGTGCCACCTTCCAGGGCGAGCAGTACTTC. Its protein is CATFQGEQYF.

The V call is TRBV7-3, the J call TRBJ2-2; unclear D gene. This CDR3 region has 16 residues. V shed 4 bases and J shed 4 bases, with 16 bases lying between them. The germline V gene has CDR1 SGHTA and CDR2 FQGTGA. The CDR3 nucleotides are TGTGCCAGCAGCTCCCAAGCGTTTCTGGGCACCGGGGAGCTGTTTTTT. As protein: CASSSQAFLGTGELFF.